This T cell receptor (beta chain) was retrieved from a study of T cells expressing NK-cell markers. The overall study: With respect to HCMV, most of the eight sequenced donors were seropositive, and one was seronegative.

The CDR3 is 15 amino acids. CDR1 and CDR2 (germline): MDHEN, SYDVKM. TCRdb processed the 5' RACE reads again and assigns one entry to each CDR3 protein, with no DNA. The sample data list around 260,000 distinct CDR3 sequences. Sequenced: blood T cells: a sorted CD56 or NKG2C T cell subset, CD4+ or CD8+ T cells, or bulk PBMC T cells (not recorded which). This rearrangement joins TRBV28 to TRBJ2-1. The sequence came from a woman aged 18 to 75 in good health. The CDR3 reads CASSLVGSSYNEQFF. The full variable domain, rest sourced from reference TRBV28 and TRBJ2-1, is DVKVTQSSRYLVKRTGEKVFLECVQDMDHENMFWYRQDPGLGLRLIYFSYDVKMKEKGDIPEGYSVSREKKERFSLILESASTNQTSMYLCASSLVGSSYNEQFFGPGTRLTVL.